This T cell receptor (beta chain) was sequenced in a study of cytomegalovirus exposure and HLA in healthy donors. Findings and caveats of the study: With high specificity and sensitivity, the classifier reportedly diagnosed cytomegalovirus status.

On this clone: Its antigen remains unidentified.

The 120-subject validation cohort, separate from the approximately 630-subject first cohort, included the donors. Repertoires were generated with immunoSEQ multiplex PCR, while TCRdb's copy carries only in-frame clones and drops some. The sample consists of over 50,000 clones, 95% to 97% of them appearing once. V gave up 7 bases and J gave up 0 bases; unmatched junction bases: 9. CDR3 size: 16 residues. CDR1 and CDR2 from the germline V gene are LNHDA and SQIVND (reference sequence). The chain couples TRBV19 to TRBJ1-5; TRBD1 agrees at 7 bases. The sequence was obtained from a woman between 18 and 30 years old in good health and CMV-seronegative. The material sequenced was PBMCs. The CDR3 reads CASNRRGPYSNQPQHF. The DNA of the CDR3 is TGTGCCAGTAATCGGAGGGGGCCTTATAGCAATCAGCCCCAGCATTTT.